The T cell receptor beta chain described here comes from a study of response to subunit inactivated influenza vaccine. Whole-study results and caveats: Few additional T cells are recruited per seasonal influenza vaccination, authors suggested.

Germline V lookup: CDR1 SGHDN, CDR2 FVKESK. This CDR3 has 16 residues. Trimming took off 0 bases at V and 2 bases at J, with 12 bases between the two ends. TCRdb re-derived calls from the RT-PCR reads in MiXCR, one entry per CDR3 protein. The table lists more than 550,000 distinct CDR3 sequences, over 9.5% of them singletons. The sample holds many counts of this clonotype. Its antigen remains unknown. The sequence was collected from a man in his forties or fifties who received an inactivated influenza vaccine. The gene calls are TRBV14 and TRBJ2-3; either TRBD1 or TRBD2 may supply D (5 bases each). Sample: PBMCs from blood, taken on the day of vaccination. Here the CDR3 reads CASSQEGTANTDTQYF. CDR3 DNA: TGTGCCAGCAGCCAAGAGGGGACGGCGAACACAGATACGCAGTATTTT.